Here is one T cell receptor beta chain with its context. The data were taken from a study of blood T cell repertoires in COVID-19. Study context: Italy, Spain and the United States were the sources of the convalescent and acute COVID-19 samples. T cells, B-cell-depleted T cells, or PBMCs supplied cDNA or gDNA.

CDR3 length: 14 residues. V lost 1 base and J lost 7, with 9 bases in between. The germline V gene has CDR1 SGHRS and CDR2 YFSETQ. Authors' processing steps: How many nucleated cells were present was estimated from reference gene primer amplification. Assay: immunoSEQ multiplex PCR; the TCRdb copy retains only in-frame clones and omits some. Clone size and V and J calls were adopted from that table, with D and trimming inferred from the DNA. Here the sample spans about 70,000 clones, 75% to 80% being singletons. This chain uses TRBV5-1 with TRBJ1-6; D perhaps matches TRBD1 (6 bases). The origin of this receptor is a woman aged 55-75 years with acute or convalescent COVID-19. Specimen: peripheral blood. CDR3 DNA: TGCGCCAGCAGCTTGCTGGGGGCAAATTCACCCCTCCACTTT. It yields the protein CASSLLGANSPLHF.